The T cell receptor (beta chain) under discussion was sequenced for a study of PD-1 blockade in classical Hodgkin lymphoma. Across the study: Intravenous infusions of nivolumab 3 mg/kg reached patients every 2 weeks.

This CDR3 is built from 15 residues. The junction had 6 bases not matched to a gene; V was cut back by 5 bases and J by 3 bases. In germline, CDR1 is SGHTA, CDR2 FQGNSA. By share, this clone ranks as medium-sized. The antigen is unknown. Autologous stem cell transplantation was followed by relapse in every patient, and brentuximab vedotin exposure varied. Patients showed best responses of complete response, partial response or progressive disease. The study, taken as a whole, reports: The drivers behind the repertoire differences, possibly disease activity or prior therapy, remain undefined. Healthy donors were reported to have higher baseline TCR diversity than newly diagnosed patients.

Repertoires were generated with immunoSEQ multiplex PCR, while TCRdb's copy carries only in-frame clones and drops some. Of about 13,000 clones listed, roughly 80% are singletons. The origin of this receptor is a human donor with classical Hodgkin lymphoma. This rearrangement joins TRBV7-2 to TRBJ2-7, with 11 bases that match TRBD2. The sequenced sample was peripheral blood mononuclear cells (PBMCs), obtained at baseline. In DNA, the CDR3 is TGTGCCAGCAGCCCAGGGACTAGCGGAAGCTACGAGCAGTACTTC. Its translation is CASSPGTSGSYEQYF.